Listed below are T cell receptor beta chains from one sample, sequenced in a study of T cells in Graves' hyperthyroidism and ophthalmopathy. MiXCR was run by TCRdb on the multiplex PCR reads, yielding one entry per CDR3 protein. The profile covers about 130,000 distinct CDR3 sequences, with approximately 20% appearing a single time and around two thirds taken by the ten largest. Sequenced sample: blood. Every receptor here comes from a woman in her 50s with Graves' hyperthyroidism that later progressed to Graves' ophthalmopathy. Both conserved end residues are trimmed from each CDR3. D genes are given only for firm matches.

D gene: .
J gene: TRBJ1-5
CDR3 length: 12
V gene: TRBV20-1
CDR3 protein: SARGQSTNQPQH

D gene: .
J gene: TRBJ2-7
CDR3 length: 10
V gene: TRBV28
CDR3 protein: ASGRPIYEQY

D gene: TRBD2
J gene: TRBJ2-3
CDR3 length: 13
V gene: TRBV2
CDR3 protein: ASSGSGWSADTQY

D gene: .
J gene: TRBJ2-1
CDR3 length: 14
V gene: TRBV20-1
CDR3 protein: SATGVGGQHYNEQF

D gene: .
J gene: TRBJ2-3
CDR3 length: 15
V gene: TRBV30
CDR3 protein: AWSPPGRLSSTDTQY

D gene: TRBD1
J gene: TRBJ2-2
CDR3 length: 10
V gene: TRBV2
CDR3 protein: AGGQGTGELF

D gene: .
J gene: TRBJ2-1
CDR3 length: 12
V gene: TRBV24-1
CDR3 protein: ATKTGGPYNEQF

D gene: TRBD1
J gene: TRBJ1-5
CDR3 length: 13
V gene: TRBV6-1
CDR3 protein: ASTKMTGNNQPQH

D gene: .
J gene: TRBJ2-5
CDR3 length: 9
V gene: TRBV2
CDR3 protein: ASSDGPLYD

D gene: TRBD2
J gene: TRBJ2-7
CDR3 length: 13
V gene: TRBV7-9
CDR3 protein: ASSFTSGGTNEQY

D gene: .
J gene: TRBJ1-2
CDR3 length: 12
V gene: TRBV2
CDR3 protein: ASRELETAGGYT

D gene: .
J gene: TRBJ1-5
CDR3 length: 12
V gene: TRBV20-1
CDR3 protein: SAWTASESQPQH

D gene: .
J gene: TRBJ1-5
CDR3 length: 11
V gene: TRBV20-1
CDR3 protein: SVTGTYNQPQH

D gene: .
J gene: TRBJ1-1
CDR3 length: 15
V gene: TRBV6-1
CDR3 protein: ASSSPGLRPQNTEAF

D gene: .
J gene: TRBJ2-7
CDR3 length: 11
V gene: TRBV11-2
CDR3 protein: ASSFGNTYEQY

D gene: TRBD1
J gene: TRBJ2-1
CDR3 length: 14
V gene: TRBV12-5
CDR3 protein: ASGLVDRGIRNEQF

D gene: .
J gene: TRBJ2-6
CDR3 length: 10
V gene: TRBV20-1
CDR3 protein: SARIWANVLT

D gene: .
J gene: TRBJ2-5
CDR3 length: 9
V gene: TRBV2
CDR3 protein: ASKGEETQY

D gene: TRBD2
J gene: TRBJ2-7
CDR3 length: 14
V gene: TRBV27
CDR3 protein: ASSPLLAGVSYEQY

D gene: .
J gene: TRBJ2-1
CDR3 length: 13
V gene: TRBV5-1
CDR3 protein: ASRFGTSSYNEQF

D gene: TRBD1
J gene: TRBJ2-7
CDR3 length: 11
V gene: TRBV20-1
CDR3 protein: SARRDRGPEQY

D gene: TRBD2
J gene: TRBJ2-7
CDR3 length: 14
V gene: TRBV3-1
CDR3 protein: ASSQVVTSGNNEQY

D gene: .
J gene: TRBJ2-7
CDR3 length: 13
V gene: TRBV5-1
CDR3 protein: ASSLVSRGVYEQY

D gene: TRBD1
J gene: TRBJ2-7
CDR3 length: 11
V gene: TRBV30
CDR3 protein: AWKGQLSYEQY

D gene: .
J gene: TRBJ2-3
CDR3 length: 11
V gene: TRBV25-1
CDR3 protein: ASSESWPDTQY

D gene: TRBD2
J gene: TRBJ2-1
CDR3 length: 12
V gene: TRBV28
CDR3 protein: ATSPGTSGSSLF

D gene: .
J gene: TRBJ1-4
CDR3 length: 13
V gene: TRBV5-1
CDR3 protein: ASRDTPATNEKLF

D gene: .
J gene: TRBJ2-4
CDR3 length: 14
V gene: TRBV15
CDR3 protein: ATSRDRPPAQNIQY

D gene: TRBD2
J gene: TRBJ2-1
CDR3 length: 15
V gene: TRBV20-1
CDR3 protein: SASKLAGSLRYNEQF

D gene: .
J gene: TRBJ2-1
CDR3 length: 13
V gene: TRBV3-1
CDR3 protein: ASSQGAGFGNEQF

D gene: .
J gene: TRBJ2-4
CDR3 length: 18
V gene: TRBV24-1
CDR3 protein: ATSDSGPGIPGKAKNIQY

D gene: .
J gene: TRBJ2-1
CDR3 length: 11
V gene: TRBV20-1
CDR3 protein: SASPGTYNEQF

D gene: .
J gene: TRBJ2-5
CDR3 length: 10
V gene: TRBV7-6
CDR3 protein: ASSLVQETQY

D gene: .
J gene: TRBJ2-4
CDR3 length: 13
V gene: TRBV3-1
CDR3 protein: ASSHGIGAKNIQY

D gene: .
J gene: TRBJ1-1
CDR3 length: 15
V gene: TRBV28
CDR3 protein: ASSFGLGGAGNTEAF

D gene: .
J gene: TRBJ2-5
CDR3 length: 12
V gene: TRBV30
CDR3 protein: AWSVQGGQETQY

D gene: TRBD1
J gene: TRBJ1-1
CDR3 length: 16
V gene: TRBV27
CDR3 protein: ASSGARGTVGLNTEAF

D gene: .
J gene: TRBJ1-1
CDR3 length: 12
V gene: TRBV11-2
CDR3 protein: ASSPILFGAEAF

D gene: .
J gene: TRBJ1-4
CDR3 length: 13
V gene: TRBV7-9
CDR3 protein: ASSFPLGGDEKLF

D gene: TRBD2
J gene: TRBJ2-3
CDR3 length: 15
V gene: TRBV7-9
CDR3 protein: ASSIGTSGSRTDTQY

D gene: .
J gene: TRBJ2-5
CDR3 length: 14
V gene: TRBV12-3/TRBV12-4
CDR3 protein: ASSLPPRGAGETQY

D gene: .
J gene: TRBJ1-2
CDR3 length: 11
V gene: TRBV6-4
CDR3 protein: ASSDGASYGYT

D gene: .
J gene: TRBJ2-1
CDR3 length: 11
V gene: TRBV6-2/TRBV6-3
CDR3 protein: ASSPISYNEQF

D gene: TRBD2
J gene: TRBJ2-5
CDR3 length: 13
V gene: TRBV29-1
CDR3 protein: SVGGTSGGVSTQY

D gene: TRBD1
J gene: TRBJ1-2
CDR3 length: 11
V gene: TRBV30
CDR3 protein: AWTGQQGLGYT

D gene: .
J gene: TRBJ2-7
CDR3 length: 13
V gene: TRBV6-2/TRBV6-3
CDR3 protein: ASSLGLGVYYEQY

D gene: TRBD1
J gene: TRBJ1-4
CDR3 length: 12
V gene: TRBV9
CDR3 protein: ASSPQTGDEKLF

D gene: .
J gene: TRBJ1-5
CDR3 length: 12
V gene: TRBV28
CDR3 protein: ASSTSGSNQPQH

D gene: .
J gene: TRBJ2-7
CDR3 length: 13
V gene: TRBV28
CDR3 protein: ASSLGLPRNYEQY

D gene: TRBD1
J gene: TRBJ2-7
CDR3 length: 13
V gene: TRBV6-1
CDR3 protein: ASRAGTGGGREQY

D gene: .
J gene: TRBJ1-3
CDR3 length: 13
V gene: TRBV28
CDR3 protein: ASSPLGSSGNIIY

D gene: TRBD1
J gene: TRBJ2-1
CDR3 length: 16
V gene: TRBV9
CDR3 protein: ASSDRDRASSSYNEQF

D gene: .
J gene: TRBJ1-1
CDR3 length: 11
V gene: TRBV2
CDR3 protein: ASRGLPNTEAF

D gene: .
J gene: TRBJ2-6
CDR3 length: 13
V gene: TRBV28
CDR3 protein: ASSPEYSGANVLT

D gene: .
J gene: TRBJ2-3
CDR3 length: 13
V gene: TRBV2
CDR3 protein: ASRPGVTAGDTQY

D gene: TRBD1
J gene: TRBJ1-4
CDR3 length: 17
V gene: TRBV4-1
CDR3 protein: ASSQYVPGQAGGDEKLF

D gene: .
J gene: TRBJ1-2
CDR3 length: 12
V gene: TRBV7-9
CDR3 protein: ASSLGESLYGYT

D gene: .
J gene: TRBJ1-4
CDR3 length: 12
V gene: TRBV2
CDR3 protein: ASSSTGAYGKLV

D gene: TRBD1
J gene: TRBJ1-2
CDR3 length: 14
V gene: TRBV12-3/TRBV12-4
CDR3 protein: ASSLVRQGVNYGYT

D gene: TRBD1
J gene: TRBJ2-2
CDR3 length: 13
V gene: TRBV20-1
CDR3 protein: SARGTGKNTGELF